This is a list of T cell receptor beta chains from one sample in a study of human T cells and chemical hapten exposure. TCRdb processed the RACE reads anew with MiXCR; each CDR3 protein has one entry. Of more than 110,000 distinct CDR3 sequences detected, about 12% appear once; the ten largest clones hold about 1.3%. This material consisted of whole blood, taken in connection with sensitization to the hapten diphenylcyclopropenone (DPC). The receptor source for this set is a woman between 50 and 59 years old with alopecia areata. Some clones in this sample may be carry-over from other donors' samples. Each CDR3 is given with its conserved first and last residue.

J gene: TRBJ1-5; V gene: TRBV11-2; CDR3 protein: CASSLDGTGNQPQHF
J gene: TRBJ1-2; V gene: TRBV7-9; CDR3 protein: CASSPMDRGYTF
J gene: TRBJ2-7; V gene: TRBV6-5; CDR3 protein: CASSWTRSSYEQYF
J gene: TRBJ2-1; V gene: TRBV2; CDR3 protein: CASSSTVEQFF
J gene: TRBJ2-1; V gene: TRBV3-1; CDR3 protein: CASSLQTRYNEQFF
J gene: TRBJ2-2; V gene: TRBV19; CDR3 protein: CASSLGRAFNTGELFF
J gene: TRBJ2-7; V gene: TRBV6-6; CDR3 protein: CASRVPGQGANEQYF
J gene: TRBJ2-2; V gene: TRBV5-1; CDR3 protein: CASSPGLAGGSGELFF
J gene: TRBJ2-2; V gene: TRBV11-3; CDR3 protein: CASSPDRTGGTGELFF
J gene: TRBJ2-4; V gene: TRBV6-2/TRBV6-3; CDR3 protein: CASSIGITLAKNIQYF
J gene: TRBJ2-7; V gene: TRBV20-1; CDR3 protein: CSAAGTAYNEQYF
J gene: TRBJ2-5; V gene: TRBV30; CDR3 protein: CACTPDYLQETQYF
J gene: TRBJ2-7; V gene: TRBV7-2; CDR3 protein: CASSLAAGADYEQYF
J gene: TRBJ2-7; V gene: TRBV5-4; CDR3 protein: CASSPGQGGTYERYF
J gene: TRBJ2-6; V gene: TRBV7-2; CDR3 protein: CASSRDPAFSGANVLTF
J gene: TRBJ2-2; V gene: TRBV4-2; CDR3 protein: CASSQGSGTMVSGELFF
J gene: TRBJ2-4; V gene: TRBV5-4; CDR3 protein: CASSTNILGNIQYF
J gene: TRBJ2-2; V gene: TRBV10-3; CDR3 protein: CAISGTSGNTGELFF